Listed below are T cell receptor beta chains from one sample, sequenced in a study of a mutant IDH1 vaccine in newly diagnosed glioma. The data were produced by immunoSEQ multiplex PCR, yet TCRdb's version contains in-frame clones alone and is incomplete. The profile shows tens of thousands of clones, about 80% of them singletons. No antigens are known for them. The sequencing used PBMCs, collected from a glioma patient whose treatment included an IDH1 peptide vaccine. The receptors stem from a man aged 35 to 55 with glioma. Each CDR3 is given with its conserved first and last residue. A D gene is named only where the DNA matches it firmly. Size tells how often a clone was seen (once, few, many) or the class of an expanded clone, and some rows leave it out.

size: once
J: TRBJ1-4
D: -
V: TRBV5-1
CDR3: CASSLLGTTNEKLFF
DNA: TGCGCCAGCAGCCTGTTGGGGACAACTAATGAAAAACTGTTTTTT

size: -
J: TRBJ1-4
D: -
V: TRBV25-1
CDR3: CASSPAPAGKLFF
DNA: TGTGCCAGCAGTCCAGCCCCTGCTGGAAAACTGTTTTTT

size: -
J: TRBJ1-2
D: TRBD1
V: TRBV5-4
CDR3: CASSLTGGSYGYTF
DNA: TGTGCCAGCAGCTTGACAGGGGGCTCCTATGGCTACACCTTC

size: once
J: TRBJ2-2
D: TRBD1
V: TRBV13
CDR3: CASSFRDRNTGELFF
DNA: TGTGCCAGCAGCTTTAGGGACAGGAACACCGGGGAGCTGTTTTTT

size: -
J: TRBJ2-2
D: -
V: TRBV5-8
CDR3: CASSSPGQYNTGELFF
DNA: TGTGCCAGCAGCTCGCCGGGACAATATAACACCGGGGAGCTGTTTTTT

size: -
J: TRBJ1-2
D: -
V: TRBV6-6
CDR3: CASSYLSGLANYGYTF
DNA: TGTGCCAGCAGTTATCTATCAGGGCTAGCTAACTATGGCTACACCTTC

size: -
J: TRBJ1-2
D: -
V: TRBV6-1
CDR3: CASRMTVDYGYTF
DNA: TGTGCCAGCAGGATGACAGTGGACTATGGCTACACCTTC

size: -
J: TRBJ2-1
D: TRBD1
V: TRBV5-1
CDR3: CASRGTGVGNEQFF
DNA: TGCGCCAGCAGGGGGACAGGGGTTGGCAATGAGCAGTTCTTC

size: -
J: TRBJ1-1
D: TRBD1
V: TRBV5-1
CDR3: CASSDPGQGMNTEAFF
DNA: TGCGCCAGCAGTGATCCCGGACAGGGGATGAACACTGAAGCTTTCTTT

size: -
J: TRBJ1-1
D: -
V: TRBV7-8
CDR3: CASSSPGRKAFF
DNA: TGTGCCAGCAGCTCACCGGGCCGCAAAGCTTTCTTT

size: -
J: TRBJ2-7
D: -
V: TRBV5-4
CDR3: CASSRAGLEQYF
DNA: TGTGCCAGCAGCAGGGCGGGGTTAGAGCAGTACTTC

size: -
J: TRBJ2-7
D: -
V: TRBV6-5
CDR3: CASSPNTQGYAQYF
DNA: TGTGCCAGCAGCCCTAATACTCAAGGGTACGCGCAGTACTTC

size: -
J: TRBJ1-4
D: -
V: TRBV6-1
CDR3: CASSERDDGVTKLFF
DNA: TGTGCCAGCAGTGAAAGGGATGACGGTGTGACAAAACTGTTTTTT

size: -
J: TRBJ2-5
D: TRBD1
V: TRBV6-5
CDR3: CASRGQGSGTQYF
DNA: TGTGCCAGCCGGGGACAGGGGTCGGGGACCCAGTACTTC

size: -
J: TRBJ2-1
D: -
V: TRBV6-6
CDR3: CASSQQGGEQFF
DNA: TGTGCCAGCAGCCAACAGGGAGGTGAGCAGTTCTTC

size: -
J: TRBJ2-3
D: TRBD2
V: TRBV9
CDR3: CASSAGLAVSTDTQYF
DNA: TGTGCCAGCAGCGCGGGACTAGCGGTGAGCACAGATACGCAGTATTTT

size: -
J: TRBJ2-4
D: TRBD1
V: TRBV6-4
CDR3: CASSDTGDRGDIQYF
DNA: TGTGCCAGCAGTGACACGGGGGACAGGGGAGACATTCAGTACTTC

size: -
J: TRBJ2-1
D: TRBD1
V: TRBV18
CDR3: CASSPRPPGQGAHNEQFF
DNA: TGTGCCAGCTCACCACGGCCACCGGGACAGGGGGCCCACAATGAGCAGTTCTTC

size: -
J: TRBJ2-3
D: -
V: TRBV19
CDR3: CASSLALYTDTQYF
DNA: TGTGCCAGTTCGCTAGCGCTTTACACAGATACGCAGTATTTT

size: -
J: TRBJ2-7
D: -
V: TRBV9
CDR3: CASSVGGADWSYEQYF
DNA: TGTGCCAGCAGCGTAGGGGGGGCAGACTGGTCCTACGAGCAGTACTTC

size: -
J: TRBJ1-2
D: -
V: TRBV5-1
CDR3: CASSLAYGGNYGYTF
DNA: TGCGCCAGCAGCTTGGCATACGGGGGTAACTATGGCTACACCTTC

size: -
J: TRBJ2-4
D: -
V: TRBV13
CDR3: CASSRTLAPAKNIQYF
DNA: TGTGCCAGCAGCCGGACGCTAGCGCCAGCCAAAAACATTCAGTACTTC

size: once
J: TRBJ1-1
D: TRBD1
V: TRBV4-2
CDR3: CASSRGQGGTEAFF
DNA: TGTGCCAGCAGCCGTGGACAGGGAGGGACTGAAGCTTTCTTT